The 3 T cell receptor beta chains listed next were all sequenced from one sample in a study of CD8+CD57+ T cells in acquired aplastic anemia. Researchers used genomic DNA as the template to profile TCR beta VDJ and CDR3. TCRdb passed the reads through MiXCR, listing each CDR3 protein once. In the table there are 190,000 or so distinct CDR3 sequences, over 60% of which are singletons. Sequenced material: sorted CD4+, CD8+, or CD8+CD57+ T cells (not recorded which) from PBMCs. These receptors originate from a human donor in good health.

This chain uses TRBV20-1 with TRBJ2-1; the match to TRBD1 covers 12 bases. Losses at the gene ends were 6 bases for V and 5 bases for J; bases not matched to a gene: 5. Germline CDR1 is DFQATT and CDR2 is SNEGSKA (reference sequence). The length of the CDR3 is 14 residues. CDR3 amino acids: CSATGTGGHNEQFF. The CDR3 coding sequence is TGCAGTGCCACGGGGACAGGGGGCCACAATGAGCAGTTCTTC.

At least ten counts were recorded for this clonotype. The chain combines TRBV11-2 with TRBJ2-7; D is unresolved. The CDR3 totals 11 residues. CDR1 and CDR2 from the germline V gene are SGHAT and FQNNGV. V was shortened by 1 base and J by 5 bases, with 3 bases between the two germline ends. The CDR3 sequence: CASSLVNEQYF. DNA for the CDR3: TGTGCCAGCAGCTTAGTCAACGAGCAGTACTTC.

In nucleotides, the CDR3 is TGTGCCAGCAGCTTTAGCGGGGGAGGTTACAATGAGCAGTTCTTC. Translated: CASSFSGGGYNEQFF. V gene TRBV9 combines with J gene TRBJ2-1; 9 positions agree with TRBD2. Germline-derived CDR1 and CDR2 are SGDLS and YYNGEE. The J segment lost 4 bases and the V segment lost 4 bases, leaving 6 bases of the junction unmatched. The CDR3 consists of 15 residues. The full variable domain, with the rest looked up from reference TRBV9 and TRBJ2-1, is DSGVTQTPKHLITATGQRVTLRCSPRSGDLSVYWYQQSLDQGLQFLIQYYNGEERAKGNILERFSAQQFPDLHSELNLSSLELGDSALYFCASSFSGGGYNEQFFGPGTRLTVL.